This record concerns one T cell receptor beta chain sequence. Its cognate antigen is unknown. This CDR3 comprises 14 residues. Germline-derived CDR1 and CDR2 are LNHNV and YYDKDF (reference sequence). This specimen belongs to a study of CXCR3-negative and CXCR3-positive naive CD8 T cells. The authors made the TRB cDNA libraries by 5' RACE using UMI labels. Each CDR3 protein gets one entry in TCRdb, which reprocessed the 5' RACE reads and gives no DNA. The listing contains tens of thousands of distinct CDR3 sequences. Study observations and caveats: CXCR3-positive naive cells carried more hydrophobic TRB CDR3s than CXCR3-negative naive cells did.

The clonotype originates from a human donor in good health. Some clones in this sample may be carry-over from other donors' samples. Sequencing was performed on naive CXCR3+ CD8+ T cells from blood. Subset: CD45RO-CCR7+CD27+CD95- naive CD8+ T cells expressing CXCR3 (TNR3+). The chain is built from TRBV15 and TRBJ2-5. CDR3 loop: CATSSRTKQETQYF.